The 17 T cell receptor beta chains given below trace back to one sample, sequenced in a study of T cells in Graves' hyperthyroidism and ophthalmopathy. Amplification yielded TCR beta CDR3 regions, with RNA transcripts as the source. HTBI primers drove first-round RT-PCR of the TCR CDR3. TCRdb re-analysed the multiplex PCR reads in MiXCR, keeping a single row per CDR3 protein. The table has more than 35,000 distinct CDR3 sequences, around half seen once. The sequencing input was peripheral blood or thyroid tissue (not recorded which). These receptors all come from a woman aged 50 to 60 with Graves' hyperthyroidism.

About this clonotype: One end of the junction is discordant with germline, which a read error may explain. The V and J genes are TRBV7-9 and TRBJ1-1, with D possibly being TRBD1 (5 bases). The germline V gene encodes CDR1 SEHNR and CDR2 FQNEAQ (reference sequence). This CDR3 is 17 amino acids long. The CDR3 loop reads CASSFGPSLGGSTEALF. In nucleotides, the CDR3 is TGTGCCAGCAGCTTTGGACCATCCTTGGGGGGGAGCACTGAAGCTCTCTTT.

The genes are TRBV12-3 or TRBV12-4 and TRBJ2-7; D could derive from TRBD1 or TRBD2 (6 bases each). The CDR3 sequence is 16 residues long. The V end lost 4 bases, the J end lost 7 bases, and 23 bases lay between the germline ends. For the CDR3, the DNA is TGTGCCAGCAGTTATAGGGGGGCGCTGGGGACCGGGGAGCAGTACTTC. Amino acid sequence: CASSYRGALGTGEQYF.

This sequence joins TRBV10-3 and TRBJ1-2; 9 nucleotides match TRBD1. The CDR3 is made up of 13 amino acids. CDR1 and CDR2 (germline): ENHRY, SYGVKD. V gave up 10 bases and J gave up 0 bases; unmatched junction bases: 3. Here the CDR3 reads CATRDRANYGYTF. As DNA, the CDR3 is TGTGCCACCCGGGACAGGGCTAACTATGGCTACACCTTC.

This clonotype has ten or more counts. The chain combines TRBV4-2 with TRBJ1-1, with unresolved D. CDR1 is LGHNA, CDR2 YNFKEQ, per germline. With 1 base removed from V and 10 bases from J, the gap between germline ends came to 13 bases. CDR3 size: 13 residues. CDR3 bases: TGTGCCAGCAGCCAAGTACAAAACCCGGGAGCTTTCTTT. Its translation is CASSQVQNPGAFF.

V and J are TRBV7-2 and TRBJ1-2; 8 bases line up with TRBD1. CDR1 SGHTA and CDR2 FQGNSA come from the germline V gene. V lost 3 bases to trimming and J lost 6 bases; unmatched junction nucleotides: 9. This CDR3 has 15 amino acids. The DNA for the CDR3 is TGTGCCAGCAGCTTGTCGGACAGGGAGTTACATGGCTACACCTTC. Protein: CASSLSDRELHGYTF. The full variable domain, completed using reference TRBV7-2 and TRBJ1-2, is GAGVSQSPSNKVTEKGKDVELRCDPISGHTALYWYRQSLGQGLEFLIYFQGNSAPDKSGLPSDRFSAERTGGSVSTLTIQRTQQEDSAVYLCASSLSDRELHGYTFGSGTRLTVV.

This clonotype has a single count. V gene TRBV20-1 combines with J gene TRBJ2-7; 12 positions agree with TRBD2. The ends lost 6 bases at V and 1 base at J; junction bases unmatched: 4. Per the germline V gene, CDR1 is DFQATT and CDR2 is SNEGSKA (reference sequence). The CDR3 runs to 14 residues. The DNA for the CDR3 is TGCAGTGCAACTACTAGCGGGAGGTCCTACGAGCAGTACTTC. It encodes CSATTSGRSYEQYF.

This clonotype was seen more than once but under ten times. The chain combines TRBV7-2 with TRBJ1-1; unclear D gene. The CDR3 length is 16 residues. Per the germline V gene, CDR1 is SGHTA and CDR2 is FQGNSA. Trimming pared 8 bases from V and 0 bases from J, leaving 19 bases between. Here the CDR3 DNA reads TGTGCCAGCTCACCACCGAATCGAGGCATGAACACTGAAGCTTTCTTT. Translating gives CASSPPNRGMNTEAFF. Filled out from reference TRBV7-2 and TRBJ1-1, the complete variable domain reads GAGVSQSPSNKVTEKGKDVELRCDPISGHTALYWYRQSLGQGLEFLIYFQGNSAPDKSGLPSDRFSAERTGGSVSTLTIQRTQQEDSAVYLCASSPPNRGMNTEAFFGQGTRLTVV.

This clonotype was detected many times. CDR3 amino acids: CASTPKGWGTDTQYF. CDR3 coding DNA: TGTGCCAGTACCCCCAAGGGTTGGGGCACAGATACGCAGTATTTT. The chain employs TRBV19 and TRBJ2-3; D unclear. The CDR3 contains 15 residues. Per germline, CDR1 LNHDA and CDR2 SQIVND (reference sequence). Trimming took 7 bases from V and 1 from J, leaving 15 bases between them. Looking up the rest from reference TRBV19 and TRBJ2-3 gives the full variable domain: DGGITQSPKYLFRKEGQNVTLSCEQNLNHDAMYWYRQDPGQGLRLIYYSQIVNDFQKGDIAEGYSVSREKKESFPLTVTSAQKNPTAFYLCASTPKGWGTDTQYFGPGTRLTVL.

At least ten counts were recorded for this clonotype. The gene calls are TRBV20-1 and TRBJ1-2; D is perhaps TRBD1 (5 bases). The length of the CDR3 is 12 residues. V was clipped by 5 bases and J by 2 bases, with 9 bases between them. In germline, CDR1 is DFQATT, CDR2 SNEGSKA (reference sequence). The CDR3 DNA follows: TGCAGTGCTCGGGACGGCAACTATGGCTACACCTTC. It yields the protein CSARDGNYGYTF.

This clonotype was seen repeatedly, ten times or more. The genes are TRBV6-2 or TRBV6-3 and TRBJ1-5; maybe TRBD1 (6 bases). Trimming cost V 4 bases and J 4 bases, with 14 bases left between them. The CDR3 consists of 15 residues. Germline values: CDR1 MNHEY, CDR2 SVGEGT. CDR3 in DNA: TGTGCCAGCAGTTTAGGGCGGGGGGCTAATCAGCCCCAGCATTTT. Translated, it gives CASSLGRGANQPQHF.

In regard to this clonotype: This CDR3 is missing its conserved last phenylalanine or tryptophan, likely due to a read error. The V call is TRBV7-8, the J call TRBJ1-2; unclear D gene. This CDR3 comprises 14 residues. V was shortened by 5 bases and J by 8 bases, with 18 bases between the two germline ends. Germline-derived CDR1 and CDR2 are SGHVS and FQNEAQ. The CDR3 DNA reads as TGTGCCAGCAGCCCCACAACATACACCTACGGCTACACCCTC. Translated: CASSPTTYTYGYTL.

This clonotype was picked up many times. CDR3 amino acids: CASSLGQAVYGYTF. CDR3 DNA sequence: TGTGCCAGCAGCTTGGGACAGGCAGTCTATGGCTACACCTTC. The V gene is TRBV5-6, the J gene TRBJ1-2, with D possibly matching TRBD1 (6 bases). The CDR3 loop spans 14 amino acids. V lost 0 bases and J 4 bases, leaving 10 bases between the germline ends. Germline V lookup: CDR1 SGHDT, CDR2 YYEEEE.

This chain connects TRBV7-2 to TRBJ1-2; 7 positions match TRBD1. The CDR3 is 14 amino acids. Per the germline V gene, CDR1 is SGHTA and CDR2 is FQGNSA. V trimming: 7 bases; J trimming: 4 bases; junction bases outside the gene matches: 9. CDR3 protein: CASTPTGTGYGYTF. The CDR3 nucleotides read TGTGCCAGCACACCGACAGGGACTGGCTATGGCTACACCTTC. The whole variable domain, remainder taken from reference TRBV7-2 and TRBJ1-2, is GAGVSQSPSNKVTEKGKDVELRCDPISGHTALYWYRQSLGQGLEFLIYFQGNSAPDKSGLPSDRFSAERTGGSVSTLTIQRTQQEDSAVYLCASTPTGTGYGYTFGSGTRLTVV.

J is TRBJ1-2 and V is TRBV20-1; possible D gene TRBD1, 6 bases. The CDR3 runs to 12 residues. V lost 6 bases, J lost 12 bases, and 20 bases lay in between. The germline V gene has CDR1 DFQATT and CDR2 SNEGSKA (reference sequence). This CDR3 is CSAVEGGYGNTF. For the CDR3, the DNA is TGCAGTGCGGTCGAGGGGGGGTACGGAAACACCTTC.

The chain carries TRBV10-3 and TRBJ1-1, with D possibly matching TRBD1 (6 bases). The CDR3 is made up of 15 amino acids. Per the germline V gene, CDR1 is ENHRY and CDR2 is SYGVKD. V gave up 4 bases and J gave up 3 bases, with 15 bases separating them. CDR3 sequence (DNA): TGTGCCATCAGTGCGCAGGGGCTCATGGACACTGAAGCTTTCTTT. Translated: CAISAQGLMDTEAFF.

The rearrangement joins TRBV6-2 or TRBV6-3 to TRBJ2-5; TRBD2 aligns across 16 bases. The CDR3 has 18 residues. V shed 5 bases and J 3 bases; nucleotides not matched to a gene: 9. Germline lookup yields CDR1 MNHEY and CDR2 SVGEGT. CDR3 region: CASSMPGLAGGPEETQYF. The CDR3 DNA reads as TGTGCCAGCAGTATGCCGGGACTAGCGGGAGGGCCGGAAGAGACCCAGTACTTC.

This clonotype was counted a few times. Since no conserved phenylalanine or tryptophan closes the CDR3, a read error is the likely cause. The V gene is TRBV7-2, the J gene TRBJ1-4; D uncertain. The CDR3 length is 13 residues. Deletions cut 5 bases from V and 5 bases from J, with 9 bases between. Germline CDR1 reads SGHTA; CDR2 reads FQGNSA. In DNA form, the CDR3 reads TGTGCCAGCAGCCTAGAACTCAATGAAAAACTGTTTCTT. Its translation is CASSLELNEKLFL.